This note documents a single T cell receptor (beta chain) sequence. These data originate in a study of patients and donors after allogeneic stem cell transplantation. TCRdb re-called the RT-PCR reads through MiXCR, storing one row per CDR3 protein. The table shows about 160,000 distinct CDR3 sequences, with about 36% occurring only once. This CDR3 is built from 17 residues. Trimming removed 5 bases at V and 0 bases at J, with 20 bases between. The germline gives CDR1 DFQATT, CDR2 SNEGSKA (reference sequence). The chain combines TRBV20-1 with TRBJ1-5; possible D gene TRBD1, 6 bases. Input material: blood, either unsorted or a sorted T cell fraction (not recorded which). The receptor comes from a human donor who was either an allogeneic HSCT recipient or a stem cell or donor lymphocyte infusion donor (not recorded which). It is not recorded whose cells these are; they may come from a transplant donor. The CDR3 sequence: CSAPNYPTGDSNQPQHF. The CDR3 nucleotides read TGCAGTGCTCCAAATTACCCGACAGGAGATAGCAATCAGCCCCAGCATTTT.